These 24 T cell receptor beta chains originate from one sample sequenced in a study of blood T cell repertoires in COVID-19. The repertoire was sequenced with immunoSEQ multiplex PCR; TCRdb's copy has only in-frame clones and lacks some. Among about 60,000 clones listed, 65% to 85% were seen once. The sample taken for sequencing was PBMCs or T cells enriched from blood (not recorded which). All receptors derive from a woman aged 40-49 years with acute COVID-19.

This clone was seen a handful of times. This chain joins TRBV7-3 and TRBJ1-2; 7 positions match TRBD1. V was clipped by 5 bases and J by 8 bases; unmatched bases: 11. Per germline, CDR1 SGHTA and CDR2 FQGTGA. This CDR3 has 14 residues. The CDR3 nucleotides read TGTGCCAGCAGCCCCCAGGGGGGCCATTGGGGCTACACCTTC. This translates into CASSPQGGHWGYTF.

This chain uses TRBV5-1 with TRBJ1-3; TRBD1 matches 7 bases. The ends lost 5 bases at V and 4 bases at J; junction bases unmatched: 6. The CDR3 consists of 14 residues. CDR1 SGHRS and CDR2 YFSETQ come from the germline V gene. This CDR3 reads CASRPGTAGNTIYF. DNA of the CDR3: TGCGCCAGCAGGCCCGGGACAGCGGGAAACACCATATATTTT.

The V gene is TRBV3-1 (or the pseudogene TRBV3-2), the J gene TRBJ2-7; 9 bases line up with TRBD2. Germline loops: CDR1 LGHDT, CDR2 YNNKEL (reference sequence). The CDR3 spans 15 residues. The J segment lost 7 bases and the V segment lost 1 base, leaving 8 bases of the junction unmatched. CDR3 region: CASSQAGAGGEEQYF. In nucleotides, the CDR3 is TGTGCCAGCAGCCAAGCGGGGGCGGGAGGGGAGGAGCAGTACTTC.

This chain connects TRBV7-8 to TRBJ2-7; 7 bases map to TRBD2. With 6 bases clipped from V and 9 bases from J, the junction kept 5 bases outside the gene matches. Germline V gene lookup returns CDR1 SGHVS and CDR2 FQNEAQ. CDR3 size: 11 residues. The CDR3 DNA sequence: TGTGCCAGCAGGCTGGGGGGGTTGCAGTACTTC. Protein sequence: CASRLGGLQYF.

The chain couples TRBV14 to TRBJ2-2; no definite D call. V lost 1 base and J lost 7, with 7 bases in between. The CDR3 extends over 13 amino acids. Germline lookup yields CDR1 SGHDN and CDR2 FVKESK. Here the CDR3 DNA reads TGTGCCAGCAGCCAAGCCCAACACGGGGAGCTGTTTTTT. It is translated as CASSQAQHGELFF.

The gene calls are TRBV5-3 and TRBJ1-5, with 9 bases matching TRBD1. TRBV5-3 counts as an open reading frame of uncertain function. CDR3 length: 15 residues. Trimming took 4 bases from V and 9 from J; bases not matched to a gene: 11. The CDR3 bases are TGTGCCAGAAGCCTGAGGACAGGGGTCGCGGGGCCCCAGCATTTT. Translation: CARSLRTGVAGPQHF.

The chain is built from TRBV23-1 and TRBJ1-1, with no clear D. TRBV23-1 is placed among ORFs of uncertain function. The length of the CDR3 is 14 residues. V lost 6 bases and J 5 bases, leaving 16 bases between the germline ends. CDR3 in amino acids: CASSPPPGRTEAFF. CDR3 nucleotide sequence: TGCGCCAGCAGCCCCCCCCCGGGTCGGACTGAAGCTTTCTTT.

The CDR3 nucleotides read TGCGCCAGCAGCTTGGCCGCTCCCCGGTTCCTTACCGAAGAGACCCAGTACTTC. Amino acid sequence: CASSLAAPRFLTEETQYF. The V gene is TRBV5-1, the J gene TRBJ2-5; D is ambiguous. V was pared by 0 bases and J by 3 bases, with 21 bases between. The length of the CDR3 is 18 residues. Germline lookup yields CDR1 SGHRS and CDR2 YFSETQ.

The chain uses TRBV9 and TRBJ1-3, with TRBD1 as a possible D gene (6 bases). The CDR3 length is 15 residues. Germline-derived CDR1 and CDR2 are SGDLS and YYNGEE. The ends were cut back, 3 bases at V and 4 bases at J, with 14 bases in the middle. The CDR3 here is CASSDTGNPGNTIYF. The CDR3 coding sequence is TGTGCCAGCAGCGATACAGGGAACCCCGGAAACACCATATATTTT.

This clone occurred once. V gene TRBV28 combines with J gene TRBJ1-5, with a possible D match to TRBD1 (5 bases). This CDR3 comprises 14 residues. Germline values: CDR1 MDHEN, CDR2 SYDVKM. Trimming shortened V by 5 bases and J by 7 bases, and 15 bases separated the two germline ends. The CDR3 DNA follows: TGTGCCAGCAGTGACACCACCCAGGGACAGCCCCAGCATTTT. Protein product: CASSDTTQGQPQHF.

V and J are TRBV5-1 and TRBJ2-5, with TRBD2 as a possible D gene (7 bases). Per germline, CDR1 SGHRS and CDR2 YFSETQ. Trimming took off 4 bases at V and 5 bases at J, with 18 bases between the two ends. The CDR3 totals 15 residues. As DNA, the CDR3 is TGCGCCAGCAGCGCGGATCGGGGGGCCTATGAGACCCAGTACTTC. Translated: CASSADRGAYETQYF.

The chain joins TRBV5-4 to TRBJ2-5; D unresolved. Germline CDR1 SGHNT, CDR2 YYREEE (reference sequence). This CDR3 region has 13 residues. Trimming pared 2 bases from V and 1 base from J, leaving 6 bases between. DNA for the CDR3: TGTGCCAGCAGCTTACCCAGCCAAGAGACCCAGTACTTC. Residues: CASSLPSQETQYF.

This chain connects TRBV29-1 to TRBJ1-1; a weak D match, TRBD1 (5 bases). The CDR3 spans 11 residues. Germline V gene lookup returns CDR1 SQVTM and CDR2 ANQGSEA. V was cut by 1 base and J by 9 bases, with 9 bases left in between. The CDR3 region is CSVEVRVQAFF. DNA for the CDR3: TGCAGCGTTGAAGTCAGGGTTCAAGCTTTCTTT.

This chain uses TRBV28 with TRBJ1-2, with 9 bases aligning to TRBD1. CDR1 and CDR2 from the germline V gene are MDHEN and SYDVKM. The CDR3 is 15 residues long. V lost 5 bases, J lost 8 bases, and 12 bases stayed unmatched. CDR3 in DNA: TGTGCCAGCAGTATACCCCCTCGACAGGGGGTCGGCTACACCTTC. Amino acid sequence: CASSIPPRQGVGYTF.

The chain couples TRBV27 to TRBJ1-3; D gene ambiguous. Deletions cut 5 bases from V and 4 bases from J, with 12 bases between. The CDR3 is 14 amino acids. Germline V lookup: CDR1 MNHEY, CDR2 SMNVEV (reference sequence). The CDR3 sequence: CASSRGGPGNTIYF. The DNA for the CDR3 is TGTGCCAGCAGTCGAGGAGGTCCGGGAAACACCATATATTTT.

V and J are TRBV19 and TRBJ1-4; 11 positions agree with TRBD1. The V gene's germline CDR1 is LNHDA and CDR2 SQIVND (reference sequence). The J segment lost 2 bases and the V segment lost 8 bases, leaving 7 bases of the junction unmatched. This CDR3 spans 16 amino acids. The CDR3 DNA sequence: TGTGCCAGTTTCCCGGGACAGGGGGATACTAATGAAAAACTGTTTTTT. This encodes CASFPGQGDTNEKLFF.

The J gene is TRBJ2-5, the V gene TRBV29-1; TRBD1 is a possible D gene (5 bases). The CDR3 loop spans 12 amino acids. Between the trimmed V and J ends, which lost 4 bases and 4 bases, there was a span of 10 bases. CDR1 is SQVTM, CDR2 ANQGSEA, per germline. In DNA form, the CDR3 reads TGCAGCGTTGGGGGCCTGGGAGAGACCCAGTACTTC. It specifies CSVGGLGETQYF.

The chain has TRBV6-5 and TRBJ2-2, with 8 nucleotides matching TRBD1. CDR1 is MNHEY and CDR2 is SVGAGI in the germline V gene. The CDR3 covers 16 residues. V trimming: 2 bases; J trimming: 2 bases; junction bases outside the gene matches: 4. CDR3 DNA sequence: TGTGCCAGCAGTTACAGCCAGGGGGCTAACACCGGGGAGCTGTTTTTT. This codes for CASSYSQGANTGELFF.

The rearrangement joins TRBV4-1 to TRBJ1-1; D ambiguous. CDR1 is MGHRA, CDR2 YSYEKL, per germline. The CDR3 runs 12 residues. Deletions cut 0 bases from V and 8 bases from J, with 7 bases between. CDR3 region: CASSQEDREAFF. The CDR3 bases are TGCGCCAGCAGCCAAGAAGATCGGGAAGCTTTCTTT.

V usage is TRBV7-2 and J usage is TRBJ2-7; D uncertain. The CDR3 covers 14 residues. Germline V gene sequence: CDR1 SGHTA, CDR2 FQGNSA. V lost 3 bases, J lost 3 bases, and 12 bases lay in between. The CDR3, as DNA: TGTGCCAGCAGCTTTTTAGCTCGCTACTACGAGCAGTACTTC. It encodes CASSFLARYYEQYF. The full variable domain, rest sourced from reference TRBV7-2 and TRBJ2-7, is GAGVSQSPSNKVTEKGKDVELRCDPISGHTALYWYRQSLGQGLEFLIYFQGNSAPDKSGLPSDRFSAERTGGSVSTLTIQRTQQEDSAVYLCASSFLARYYEQYFGPGTRLTVT.

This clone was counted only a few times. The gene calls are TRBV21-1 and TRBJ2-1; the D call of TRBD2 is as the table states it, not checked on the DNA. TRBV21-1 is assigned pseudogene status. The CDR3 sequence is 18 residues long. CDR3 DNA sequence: TGTGCCAGCAGAAATCCTCGCGATCAAAGAGCGCGTCACAATGAGCAGTTCTTC. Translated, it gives CASRNPRDQRARHNEQFF.

The CDR3 sequence: CASSPKAGANVLTF. The CDR3 nucleotides are TGTGCCAGCAGCCCAAAAGCGGGGGCCAACGTCCTGACTTTC. V is TRBV7-3 and J is TRBJ2-6; the D is unclear. Germline V lookup: CDR1 SGHTA, CDR2 FQGTGA. The ends were cut back, 5 bases at V and 4 bases at J, with 9 bases in the middle. This CDR3 is built from 14 residues.

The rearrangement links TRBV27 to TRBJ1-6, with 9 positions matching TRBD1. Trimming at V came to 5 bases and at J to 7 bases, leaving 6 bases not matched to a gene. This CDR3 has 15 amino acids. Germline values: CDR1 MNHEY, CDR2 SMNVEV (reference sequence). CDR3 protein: CASSIRTGDNSPLHF. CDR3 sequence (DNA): TGTGCCAGCAGTATACGGACAGGGGACAATTCACCCCTCCACTTT.

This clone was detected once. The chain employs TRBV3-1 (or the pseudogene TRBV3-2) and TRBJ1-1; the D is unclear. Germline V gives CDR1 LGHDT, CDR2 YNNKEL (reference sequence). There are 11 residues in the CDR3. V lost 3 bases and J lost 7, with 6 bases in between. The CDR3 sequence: CASSQSLEAFF. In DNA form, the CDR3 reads TGTGCCAGCAGCCAGAGTCTTGAAGCTTTCTTT.